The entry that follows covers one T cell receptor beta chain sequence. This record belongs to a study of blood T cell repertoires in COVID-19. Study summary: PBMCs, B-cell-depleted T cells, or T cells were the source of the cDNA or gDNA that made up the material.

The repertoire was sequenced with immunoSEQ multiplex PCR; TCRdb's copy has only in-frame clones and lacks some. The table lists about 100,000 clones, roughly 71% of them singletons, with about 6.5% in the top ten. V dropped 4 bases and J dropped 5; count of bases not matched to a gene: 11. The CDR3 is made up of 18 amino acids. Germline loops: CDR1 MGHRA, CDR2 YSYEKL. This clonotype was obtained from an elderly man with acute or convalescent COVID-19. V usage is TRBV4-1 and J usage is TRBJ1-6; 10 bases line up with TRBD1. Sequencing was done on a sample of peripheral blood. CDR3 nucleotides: TGCGCCAGCAGCCCCACGGCGGGACAGGGGTACGATAATTCACCCCTCCACTTT. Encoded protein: CASSPTAGQGYDNSPLHF.